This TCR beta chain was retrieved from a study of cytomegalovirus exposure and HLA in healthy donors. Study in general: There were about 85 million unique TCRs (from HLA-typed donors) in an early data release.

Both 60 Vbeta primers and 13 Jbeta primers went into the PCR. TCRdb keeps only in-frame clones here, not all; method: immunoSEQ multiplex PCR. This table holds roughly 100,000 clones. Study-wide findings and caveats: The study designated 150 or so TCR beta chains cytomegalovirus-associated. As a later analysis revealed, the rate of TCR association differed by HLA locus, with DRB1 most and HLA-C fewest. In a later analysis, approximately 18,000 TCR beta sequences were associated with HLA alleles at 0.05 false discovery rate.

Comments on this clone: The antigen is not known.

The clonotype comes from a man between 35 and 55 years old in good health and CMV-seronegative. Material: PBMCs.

The CDR3 sequence: CASSLASGQGAYYGYTF. DNA for the CDR3: TGTGCCAGCAGCTTGGCCTCAGGACAGGGAGCATACTATGGCTACACCTTC. The V call is TRBV5-5, the J call TRBJ1-2, with TRBD1 matching over 8 bases. The CDR3 is made up of 17 amino acids. Trimming at V came to 0 bases and at J to 3 bases, leaving 10 bases not matched to a gene. Germline CDR1 is SGHKS and CDR2 is YYEKEE (reference sequence).